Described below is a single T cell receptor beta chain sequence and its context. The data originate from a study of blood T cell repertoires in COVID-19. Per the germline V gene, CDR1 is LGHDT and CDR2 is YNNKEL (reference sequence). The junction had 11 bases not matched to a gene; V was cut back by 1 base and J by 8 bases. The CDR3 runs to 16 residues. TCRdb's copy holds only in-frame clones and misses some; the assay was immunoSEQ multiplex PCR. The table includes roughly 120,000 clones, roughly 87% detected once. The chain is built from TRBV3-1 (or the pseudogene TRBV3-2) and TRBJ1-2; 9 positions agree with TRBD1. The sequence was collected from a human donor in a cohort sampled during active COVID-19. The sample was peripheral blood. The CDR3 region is CASSQGLGQGGVGYTF. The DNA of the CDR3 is TGTGCCAGCAGCCAAGGACTGGGACAGGGAGGAGTCGGCTACACCTTC.